The 25 T cell receptor beta chains below come from one sample, sequenced in a study of a mutant IDH1 vaccine in newly diagnosed glioma. Which antigens these TCRs recognize remains unknown. Stated time point: week 11, during vaccination. Each dose of the vaccine consisted of 300 ug of mutant IDH1 20-mer peptide, with topical imiquimod. Repertoires were generated with immunoSEQ multiplex PCR, while TCRdb's copy carries only in-frame clones and drops some. Seen here are approximately 61,000 clones, over 70% observed once, and the top ten hold 5.9%. Sequencing was performed on PBMCs, taken from a glioma patient whose treatment included an IDH1 peptide vaccine. The receptor source for this set is a man aged 45-60 years with glioma.

CDR3 DNA sequence: TGTGCCAGCAGTCCCCTGCCAGCGGGTGAGAATAATGAGCAGTTCTTC. It encodes CASSPLPAGENNEQFF. The V gene is TRBV27, the J gene TRBJ2-1; D may be TRBD2 (6 bases). There are 16 residues in the CDR3. From germline, CDR1 is MNHEY and CDR2 SMNVEV (reference sequence). With 5 bases removed from V and 7 bases from J, the gap between germline ends came to 21 bases.

The rearrangement links TRBV9 to TRBJ2-7; D unresolved. CDR1 is SGDLS, CDR2 YYNGEE, per germline. Trimming pared 0 bases from V and 0 bases from J, leaving 13 bases between. The CDR3 runs 16 residues. The CDR3 reads CASSVGNSPSSYEQYF. The DNA of the CDR3 is TGTGCCAGCAGCGTAGGGAACTCCCCGAGCTCCTACGAGCAGTACTTC.

The chain combines TRBV9 with TRBJ1-2, with D perhaps TRBD1 (5 bases). Trimming took off 0 bases at V and 5 bases at J, with 14 bases between the two ends. This CDR3 comprises 15 residues. CDR1 is SGDLS, CDR2 YYNGEE, per germline. CDR3 in amino acids: CASSVDVVQGYGYTF. CDR3 in DNA: TGTGCCAGCAGCGTAGATGTCGTCCAGGGATATGGCTACACCTTC.

The rearrangement links TRBV6-6 to TRBJ2-3; TRBD1 might be the D (5 bases). Between the trimmed V and J ends, which lost 6 bases and 3 bases, there was a span of 13 bases. The CDR3 length is 14 residues. CDR1 MNHNY and CDR2 SVGAGI come from the germline V gene (reference sequence). The CDR3 region has the DNA TGTGCCAGCAGACCACTTCCAGGGACAGATACGCAGTATTTT. Protein product: CASRPLPGTDTQYF.

The chain is built from TRBV28 and TRBJ2-7; D unclear. This CDR3 comprises 16 residues. Per the germline V gene, CDR1 is MDHEN and CDR2 is SYDVKM. Trimming took off 2 bases at V and 3 bases at J, with 17 bases between the two ends. The CDR3 protein is CASSLRRIQAFYEQYF. CDR3 in DNA: TGTGCCAGCAGTTTACGCCGCATTCAGGCGTTCTACGAGCAGTACTTC.

This rearrangement joins TRBV14 to TRBJ2-7, with 9 positions matching TRBD1. This CDR3 has 14 amino acids. V dropped 3 bases and J dropped 3; count of bases not matched to a gene: 3. The germline gives CDR1 SGHDN, CDR2 FVKESK. CDR3 nucleotide sequence: TGTGCCAGCAGCCAGGGACAGGGAGGCTACGAGCAGTACTTC. Amino acid sequence: CASSQGQGGYEQYF.

The V call is TRBV9, the J call TRBJ2-5; D is possibly TRBD1 (6 bases). Trimming left V 0 bases short and J 1 base short, with 10 bases between. Looked up from germline, CDR1 is SGDLS and CDR2 is YYNGEE. The CDR3 is 15 amino acids. The CDR3 region is CASSVDSTGQETQYF. DNA for the CDR3: TGTGCCAGCAGCGTAGATTCGACAGGCCAAGAGACCCAGTACTTC.

The chain recombines TRBV5-1 with TRBJ2-2; 7 nucleotides line up with TRBD1. The CDR3 is 14 residues long. Looked up from germline, CDR1 is SGHRS and CDR2 is YFSETQ. V dropped 2 bases and J dropped 6; count of bases not matched to a gene: 4. This CDR3 reads CASSFGTEAGELFF. The CDR3 DNA sequence: TGCGCCAGCAGCTTTGGGACAGAAGCCGGGGAGCTGTTTTTT.

The rearrangement uses TRBV15 and TRBJ1-6; 10 positions agree with TRBD1. Trimming took 7 bases from V and 7 from J; bases not matched to a gene: 1. The germline V gene encodes CDR1 LNHNV and CDR2 YYDKDF (reference sequence). The CDR3 is made up of 13 amino acids. The CDR3 DNA sequence: TGTGCCACCACGGGACAGGGGAATTCACCCCTCCACTTT. Translating gives CATTGQGNSPLHF.

V and J are TRBV2 and TRBJ1-5, with 7 positions matching TRBD1. Germline assignment: CDR1 SNHLY and CDR2 FYNNEI. Trimming removed 6 bases from V and 0 bases from J; junction bases left unmatched: 11. The CDR3 is made up of 17 amino acids. This CDR3 reads CASSGTVLLHSNQPQHF. In DNA, the CDR3 is TGTGCCAGCAGCGGGACAGTCCTGCTCCATAGCAATCAGCCCCAGCATTTT.

This sequence joins TRBV20-1 and TRBJ1-1, with D unresolved. Trimming removed 7 bases at V and 11 bases at J, with 14 bases between. The germline V gene has CDR1 DFQATT and CDR2 SNEGSKA (reference sequence). This CDR3 spans 10 amino acids. CDR3 nucleotide sequence: TGCAGTGTTCCCTCCGTGCCGGCTTTCTTT. This sequence encodes CSVPSVPAFF.

About this clone itself: The sample has other DNA sequences that encode this CDR3 too. The chain is built from TRBV27 and TRBJ2-7, with D maybe TRBD2 (5 bases). The germline V gene encodes CDR1 MNHEY and CDR2 SMNVEV (reference sequence). The V end was cut by 2 bases, the J end by 6 bases, with 5 bases between. This CDR3 has 11 residues. The CDR3 here is CASSLGGEQYF. The CDR3 coding sequence is TGTGCCAGCAGTTTAGGAGGCGAGCAGTACTTC.

The chain joins TRBV18 to TRBJ1-5; D is uncertain. V was trimmed by 3 bases and J by 3 bases, leaving 9 bases between them. CDR3 length: 14 amino acids. Germline V gene lookup returns CDR1 KGHSH and CDR2 LQKENI. The DNA of the CDR3 is TGTGCCAGCTCACCCAGCCGAAACAATCAGCCCCAGCATTTT. Its protein product is CASSPSRNNQPQHF.

The V gene is TRBV5-5, the J gene TRBJ1-3, with TRBD1 matching over 7 bases. CDR3 length equals 13 residues. Germline trimming cut 4 bases from V and 8 bases from J; bases unmatched to any gene: 6. Looked up from germline, CDR1 is SGHKS and CDR2 is YYEKEE (reference sequence). The CDR3 nucleotides read TGTGCCAGCAGCCGGACAGGCGAACACACCATATATTTT. Encoded protein: CASSRTGEHTIYF.

The chain couples TRBV5-5 to TRBJ2-6; 11 bases match TRBD2. Losses at the gene ends were 4 bases for V and 0 bases for J; bases not matched to a gene: 3. This CDR3 has 17 amino acids. Germline CDR1 is SGHKS and CDR2 is YYEKEE (reference sequence). The CDR3 protein is CASSQLAGASGANVLTF. CDR3 DNA sequence: TGTGCCAGCAGCCAACTAGCGGGGGCCTCTGGGGCCAACGTCCTGACTTTC.

The chain recombines TRBV25-1 with TRBJ1-6, with 9 bases fitting TRBD1. Trimming took 4 bases from V and 6 from J; bases not matched to a gene: 4. Germline CDR1 is MGHDK and CDR2 is SYGVNS. The CDR3 length is 15 residues. This CDR3 reads CASSGTGAGNSPLHF. The CDR3, as DNA: TGTGCCAGCAGTGGGACAGGGGCGGGTAATTCACCCCTCCACTTT.

The V gene is TRBV15, the J gene TRBJ1-4, with D uncertain. Germline CDR1 LNHNV, CDR2 YYDKDF (reference sequence). Trimming pared 3 bases from V and 5 bases from J, leaving 10 bases between. This CDR3 region has 14 residues. This chain's CDR3 is CATSRVPVNEKLFF. The DNA of the CDR3 is TGTGCCACCAGCAGGGTCCCGGTGAATGAAAAACTGTTTTTT.

The chain joins TRBV14 to TRBJ2-7, with D perhaps TRBD2 (5 bases). This CDR3 region has 13 residues. V was cut by 4 bases and J by 4 bases, with 11 bases left in between. CDR1 SGHDN and CDR2 FVKESK come from the germline V gene. The CDR3 protein is CASSPRGPYEQYF. As DNA, the CDR3 is TGTGCCAGCAGCCCCCGGGGTCCTTACGAGCAGTACTTC.

This chain joins TRBV6-4 and TRBJ2-3; D is ambiguous. Trimming took off 7 bases at V and 9 bases at J, with 11 bases between the two ends. This CDR3 has 11 residues. The V gene's germline CDR1 is MRHNA and CDR2 SNTAGT. The CDR3 here is CASINLRTQYF. CDR3 coding DNA: TGTGCCAGCATAAACCTCCGGACGCAGTATTTT.

V gene TRBV6-5 combines with J gene TRBJ1-6; D not certain. CDR3 length equals 15 residues. Trimming cost V 7 bases and J 10 bases, with 20 bases left between them. Germline values: CDR1 MNHEY, CDR2 SVGAGI. CDR3 residues: CASTWTAGIGSPLHF. The CDR3 DNA is TGTGCCAGCACCTGGACGGCCGGGATTGGCTCACCCCTCCACTTT.

This chain joins TRBV5-1 and TRBJ2-3; D tentatively fits TRBD1 or TRBD2 (5 bases each). V lost 3 bases to trimming and J lost 6 bases, with 8 bases between them. The CDR3 loop spans 12 amino acids. Germline V gene sequence: CDR1 SGHRS, CDR2 YFSETQ. The CDR3 protein is CASSSWGDTQYF. The CDR3 bases are TGCGCCAGCAGCTCATGGGGGGATACGCAGTATTTT.

This clone rates as medium-sized. The genes are TRBV6-1 and TRBJ2-3, with 11 bases fitting TRBD1. CDR1 is MNHNS, CDR2 SASEGT, per germline. This CDR3 is built from 14 residues. Trimming cost V 4 bases and J 4 bases; bases outside gene matches: 1. The CDR3 loop is CASSAGQGADTQYF. The CDR3 DNA is TGTGCCAGCAGTGCGGGACAGGGGGCAGATACGCAGTATTTT.

The chain uses TRBV9 and TRBJ2-7; 7 positions match TRBD1. The V gene end was trimmed by 0 bases and the J gene end by 5 bases; junction bases not matched to a gene: 5. The CDR3 length is 14 residues. CDR1 and CDR2 (germline): SGDLS, YYNGEE. The CDR3 nucleotides read TGTGCCAGCAGCGTAGTAGGGGGCCTGGACGAGCAGTACTTC. Translated: CASSVVGGLDEQYF.

V usage is TRBV7-9 and J usage is TRBJ1-5; D possibly corresponds to TRBD1 (6 bases). Germline V gene lookup returns CDR1 SEHNR and CDR2 FQNEAQ (reference sequence). The CDR3 has 15 amino acids. The germline V and J ends were trimmed by 1 base and 2 bases, with 9 bases remaining between them. The CDR3 DNA is TGTGCCAGCAGCTTAGAGGGGGGCGGCAATCAGCCCCAGCATTTT. Encoded protein: CASSLEGGGNQPQHF.

The chain uses TRBV7-9 and TRBJ1-1; D is uncertain. CDR3 size: 16 residues. The germline CDR1 and CDR2 sequences are SEHNR and FQNEAQ (reference sequence). V was cut by 5 bases and J by 6 bases, with 22 bases left in between. The CDR3 region is CASSPSSGVRSPEAFF. The CDR3 DNA sequence: TGTGCCAGCAGCCCCTCGAGTGGGGTGCGAAGCCCTGAAGCTTTCTTT.